Sequencing of this TCR beta chain was carried out in a study of cytotoxic CD8 clonotypes in ibrutinib-treated CLL. The CDR3 is 15 amino acids. The V and J ends lost 6 bases and 3 bases, in that order; junction bases with no gene match: 7. Per germline, CDR1 SQVTM and CDR2 ANQGSEA. The planned depth of sequencing spanned 1 in 200,000 to 1 in 1 million T cells. Here immunoSEQ multiplex PCR was the method, and the copy in TCRdb shows in-frame clones only, minus some. This table holds roughly 56,000 clones, 65% to 75% found once. With regard to this clone: The antigen remains unidentified.

Study conclusions and caveats: Clonality went higher at ibrutinib response and then dropped back toward baseline at progression.

The chain is built from TRBV29-1 and TRBJ2-3; 12 bases fit TRBD2. The origin of this receptor is a human donor with chronic lymphocytic leukemia. This specimen consisted of PBMCs, obtained after 12 months of ibrutinib treatment. This CDR3 reads CSVVTLAGGTDTQYF. The DNA of the CDR3 is TGCAGCGTCGTTACACTAGCGGGAGGAACAGATACGCAGTATTTT.